The rows below give T cell receptor beta chains drawn from one sample of a study of T-cell reconstitution after alpha-beta-depleted transplantation in children. TCRdb itself ran the PCR reads through MiXCR, one entry per CDR3 protein. The profile shows about 200,000 distinct CDR3 sequences, around a sixth of them singletons. This sample comprised PBMCs, mostly from graft donor cells, obtained 360 days after TCRalphabeta/CD19-depleted stem cell transplant. Receptors originate from a male patient aged 2-10 years who had a stem cell transplant for acute lymphoblastic leukemia, so the T cells may come from the graft donor. The CDR3 runs from the conserved cysteine through the conserved F or W. D genes are given only for firm matches. Clone sizes are given selectively: once, few, many, or a class where the clone is expanded.

TRBV29-1	TRBD1	TRBJ2-5	few	CSVEKGWGQGASETQYF	TGCAGCGTTGAAAAGGGTTGGGGACAGGGGGCCTCAGAGACCCAGTACTTC
TRBV20-1	TRBD1	TRBJ2-7	NA	CSASRARGQALSEQYF	TGCAGTGCTTCCCGCGCCCGGGGACAGGCGCTAAGCGAGCAGTACTTC
TRBV2	NA	TRBJ2-1	NA	CASKGDLSYNEQFF	TGTGCCAGCAAAGGTGACTTATCCTACAATGAGCAGTTCTTC
TRBV7-3	NA	TRBJ2-2	NA	CASSLMGGTGELFF	TGTGCCAGCAGCCTTATGGGGGGCACCGGGGAGCTGTTTTTT
TRBV25-1	TRBD1	TRBJ1-2	NA	CASSPRGQDGYTF	TGTGCCAGCAGTCCCCGGGGACAGGATGGCTACACCTTC
TRBV6-1	TRBD1	TRBJ1-5	NA	CASGGGGHNQPQHF	TGTGCCTCAGGGGGGGGCGGACACAATCAGCCCCAGCATTTT
TRBV3-1	NA	TRBJ2-1	NA	CASSRQRGALYNEQFF	TGTGCCAGCAGCCGCCAACGGGGGGCCCTATACAATGAGCAGTTCTTC
TRBV28	TRBD1	TRBJ1-1	NA	CASKAGTQGGAFF	TGTGCCAGCAAAGCGGGCACCCAGGGGGGAGCTTTCTTT
TRBV11-2	NA	TRBJ2-7	few	CASSTKSTGIYEQYF	TGTGCCAGCAGCACGAAAAGCACAGGAATCTACGAGCAGTACTTC
TRBV2	TRBD2	TRBJ2-1	many	CASSSLAGRGEQFF	TGTGCCAGCAGTTCGCTAGCGGGAAGGGGTGAGCAGTTCTTC
TRBV9	NA	TRBJ2-3	few	CASSVDEGYTDTQYF	TGTGCCAGCAGCGTAGATGAAGGTTACACAGATACGCAGTATTTT
TRBV2	TRBD1	TRBJ2-5	NA	CASRGGTGETQYF	TGTGCCAGCCGGGGCGGGACAGGGGAGACCCAGTACTTC
TRBV10-3	NA	TRBJ1-4	few	CAISVGKETKLFF	TGTGCCATCAGTGTAGGGAAGGAGACGAAACTGTTTTTT
TRBV12-3/TRBV12-4	TRBD1	TRBJ2-2	NA	CASKGAGTGSTGELFF	TGTGCCAGCAAGGGGGCCGGGACAGGGTCCACCGGGGAGCTGTTTTTT
TRBV10-3	NA	TRBJ1-3	few	CAVSGNSGNTIYF	TGTGCCGTCAGTGGAAACTCTGGAAACACCATATATTTT
TRBV11-1	NA	TRBJ2-3	NA	CASSPGVHTQYF	TGTGCCAGCAGCCCCGGGGTCCATACGCAGTATTTT
TRBV27	TRBD1	TRBJ1-4	NA	CASSQDRGLGLFF	TGTGCCAGCAGTCAGGACAGGGGGCTCGGACTGTTTTTT
TRBV27	TRBD2	TRBJ2-1	NA	CASRPTGGSGNEQFF	TGTGCCAGCAGGCCAACGGGGGGGTCGGGGAATGAGCAGTTCTTC
TRBV20-1	NA	TRBJ1-1	many	CSARAGVLNTEAFF	TGCAGTGCTAGAGCCGGAGTTTTGAACACTGAAGCTTTCTTT
TRBV7-6	TRBD2	TRBJ2-1	many	CASSFAGGLYVNEQFF	TGTGCCAGCAGCTTTGCGGGGGGGCTTTATGTCAATGAGCAGTTCTTC
TRBV29-1	NA	TRBJ1-2	few	CSVSPTVLRGYTF	TGCAGCGTGAGCCCCACAGTTCTCCGCGGCTACACCTTC
TRBV5-1	TRBD1	TRBJ1-1	medium-sized	CASSLGQGKTEAFF	TGCGCCAGCAGCTTGGGACAGGGAAAAACTGAAGCTTTCTTT
TRBV10-2	NA	TRBJ1-2	NA	CASSVGRGQGYGYTF	TGCGCCAGCAGTGTCGGTCGGGGGCAGGGCTATGGCTACACCTTC
TRBV7-2	TRBD1	TRBJ2-7	NA	CASSPRDRGREQYF	TGTGCCAGCAGCCCGCGAGACAGGGGGCGCGAGCAGTACTTC
TRBV6-5	NA	TRBJ2-3	few	CASSYKFKDTQYF	TGTGCCAGCAGTTACAAGTTCAAAGATACGCAGTATTTT
TRBV12-3/TRBV12-4	TRBD1	TRBJ2-4	few	CASSPRGQGNTRNIQYF	TGTGCCAGCAGCCCCCGTGGACAGGGGAATACGAGAAACATTCAGTACTTC
TRBV7-2	NA	TRBJ2-3	few	CASSLVGLAQDTQYF	TGTGCCAGCAGCTTAGTGGGTCTAGCGCAAGATACGCAGTATTTT
TRBV5-6	NA	TRBJ2-5	few	CASSRDVRQYF	TGTGCCAGCAGCAGGGATGTTCGACAGTACTTC
TRBV12-3/TRBV12-4	NA	TRBJ2-1	many	CASSFVGNEQFF	TGTGCCAGCAGTTTTGTTGGTAATGAGCAGTTCTTC
TRBV12-3/TRBV12-4	TRBD1	TRBJ2-7	NA	CASRRQGAGEQYF	TGTGCCAGCAGAAGGCAGGGGGCTGGTGAGCAGTACTTC
TRBV5-1	NA	TRBJ2-4	few	CASSWGNIQYF	TGCGCCAGCAGCTGGGGCAACATTCAGTACTTC
TRBV7-2	NA	TRBJ1-5	NA	CASSLEYGSNQPQHF	TGTGCCAGCAGCTTAGAATATGGAAGCAATCAGCCCCAGCATTTT
TRBV3-1	NA	TRBJ2-1	few	CASSQVVGGYNEQFF	TGTGCCAGCAGCCAAGTAGTGGGGGGCTACAATGAGCAGTTCTTC
TRBV7-2	NA	TRBJ2-2	NA	CASSYNKDTGELFF	TGTGCCAGCAGCTACAACAAGGACACCGGGGAGCTGTTTTTT
TRBV11-2	TRBD1	TRBJ2-7	NA	CASSLPVVRQGAYEQYF	TGTGCCAGCAGCCTCCCGGTCGTGAGACAGGGGGCTTACGAGCAGTACTTC
TRBV7-4	NA	TRBJ1-2	few	CASRWTPWGFF	TGTGCCAGCAGGTGGACACCCTGGGGGTTCTTC
TRBV20-1	NA	TRBJ1-2	NA	CSAGKAGTSGYTF	TGCAGTGCCGGGAAAGCCGGGACTTCCGGCTACACCTTC
TRBV20-1	NA	TRBJ2-7	NA	CSASNGGTYEQYF	TGCAGTGCTAGTAACGGGGGAACTTACGAGCAGTACTTC
TRBV5-1	TRBD1	TRBJ1-1	few	CASIGQEDTEAFF	TGCGCCAGTATTGGACAGGAGGACACTGAAGCTTTCTTT
TRBV25-1	NA	TRBJ2-1	NA	CASSVPVSCEQFF	TGTGCCAGCAGTGTGCCGGTCAGCTGTGAGCAGTTCTTC
TRBV20-1	TRBD1	TRBJ2-3	NA	CSARGQGPADTQYF	TGCAGTGCTAGAGGACAGGGTCCCGCAGATACGCAGTATTTT
TRBV7-6	TRBD2	TRBJ2-1	few	CASSIGTSGGIGQFF	TGTGCCAGCAGCATCGGGACTAGCGGGGGGATAGGGCAGTTCTTC
TRBV12-3/TRBV12-4	NA	TRBJ2-2	NA	CASSFDGVNTGELFF	TGTGCCAGCAGTTTCGACGGGGTGAACACCGGGGAGCTGTTTTTT
TRBV29-1	NA	TRBJ2-7	few	CSVDVGPYEQYF	TGCAGCGTTGATGTAGGGCCTTACGAGCAGTACTTC
TRBV11-1	TRBD2	TRBJ2-7	NA	CASSPTPAGTGLPKAYEQYF	TGTGCCAGCAGCCCCACTCCGGCAGGGACGGGACTACCGAAAGCCTACGAGCAGTACTTC
TRBV4-3	NA	TRBJ2-1	few	CASSQESVWWQDEQFF	TGCGCCAGCAGCCAAGAGTCGGTCTGGTGGCAGGATGAGCAGTTCTTC
TRBV4-2	NA	TRBJ2-7	few	CASSQAARGQGVYEQYF	TGTGCCAGCAGCCAAGCGGCCCGGGGGCAGGGTGTCTACGAGCAGTACTTC
TRBV12-3/TRBV12-4	TRBD2	TRBJ2-2	few	CASTSRGASSGDENTGELFF	TGTGCCAGCACCTCACGTGGGGCATCTAGCGGGGACGAAAACACCGGGGAGCTGTTTTTT
TRBV7-3	NA	TRBJ2-3	NA	CASSQRGADTQYF	TGTGCCAGCAGTCAAAGGGGGGCAGATACGCAGTATTTT
TRBV12-3/TRBV12-4	NA	TRBJ2-7	NA	CASSYDSYEQYF	TGTGCCAGCAGTTATGACAGCTACGAGCAGTACTTC
TRBV11-2	TRBD2	TRBJ2-3	NA	CASSLGPPLGGGSTDTQYF	TGTGCCAGCAGCTTAGGCCCCCCGCTTGGCGGGGGTAGCACAGATACGCAGTATTTT
TRBV15	NA	TRBJ2-1	few	CATSRGTSIVSNEQFF	TGTGCCACCAGCAGAGGAACTAGCATCGTAAGCAATGAGCAGTTCTTC
TRBV28	NA	TRBJ2-6	few	CASSTRVPGANVLTF	TGTGCCAGCAGTACCCGGGTACCTGGGGCCAACGTCCTGACTTTC
TRBV20-1	NA	TRBJ1-5	few	CSARGTGQPQHF	TGCAGTGCTAGAGGGACGGGCCAGCCCCAGCATTTT